Below, 21 T cell receptor beta chains from the same sample are listed, as sequenced in a study of blood T cells in healthy people across ages. The use of a sample-barcoded 5' primer and a J-beta primer mix characterized a second PCR of about 7 to 12 cycles. From the 5' RACE reads, TCRdb called clonotypes with MiXCR, one entry per CDR3 protein. The sample has 450,000 to 600,000 distinct CDR3 sequences; roughly a quarter are singletons. The same data also contributed to another study, on T cells of mothers and their children.

The sequenced sample was blood. The receptors were gathered from a boy aged 2-15 years in good health.

This clonotype was seen a handful of times. Relative to the germline gene, one junction end is altered; a read error may explain this. The chain joins TRBV12-3 or TRBV12-4 to TRBJ1-1, with 8 bases fitting TRBD1. The CDR3 has 14 residues. CDR3 in DNA: TGTGCCAGCAGCGACAGGGGTGAGAACACTGAAGTTTTCTTT. Protein product: CASSDRGENTEVFF.

The V gene is TRBV7-2, the J gene TRBJ2-2, with 8 bases aligning to TRBD2. Trimming at V came to 1 base and at J to 1 base, leaving 2 bases not matched to a gene. The germline V gene has CDR1 SGHTA and CDR2 FQGNSA. There are 16 residues in the CDR3. The CDR3 sequence is CASSLGGGLNTGELFF. As DNA, the CDR3 is TGTGCCAGCAGCTTAGGCGGGGGGCTGAACACCGGGGAGCTGTTTTTT.

This chain links TRBV20-1 with TRBJ2-7; 7 bases fit TRBD1. V dropped 5 bases and J dropped 0; count of bases not matched to a gene: 4. CDR3 length: 13 amino acids. Germline V CDR1 and CDR2: DFQATT, SNEGSKA (reference sequence). The CDR3 region has the DNA TGCAGTGCTCCCGGACAGGCCTCCTACGAGCAGTACTTC. Amino acids: CSAPGQASYEQYF.

In this sample, this clonotype turned up many times. The rearrangement links TRBV7-3 to TRBJ1-1, with D unclear. The CDR3 covers 13 residues. Germline CDR1 reads SGHTA; CDR2 reads FQGTGA. Trimming took 3 bases from V and 1 from J, leaving 6 bases between them. DNA for the CDR3: TGTGCCAGCAGCTTCGTCAGGAACACTGAAGCTTTCTTT. Protein: CASSFVRNTEAFF.

V and J are TRBV5-1 and TRBJ1-1, with D possibly being TRBD1 (6 bases). This CDR3 region has 15 residues. From germline, CDR1 is SGHRS and CDR2 YFSETQ. Trimming took 4 bases from V and 0 from J, leaving 13 bases between them. For the CDR3, the DNA is TGCGCCAGCAGCGCCGGTTGGACAGTGAACACTGAAGCTTTCTTT. Its protein is CASSAGWTVNTEAFF.

V gene TRBV20-1 combines with J gene TRBJ2-3; unclear D gene. Germline V gene lookup returns CDR1 DFQATT and CDR2 SNEGSKA (reference sequence). The CDR3 contains 15 residues. V dropped 0 bases and J dropped 2 bases, with 12 bases sitting between them. The CDR3 loop is CSARDEAEYTDTQYF. The CDR3 bases are TGCAGTGCTAGAGATGAGGCGGAGTACACAGATACGCAGTATTTT.

This clonotype appeared a few times. CDR3 nucleotides: TGTGCCAGCAGCCCGGACAGAATCTCCTACAATGAGCAGTTCTTC. It translates to CASSPDRISYNEQFF. The chain is built from TRBV3-1 and TRBJ2-1; maybe TRBD1 (6 bases). CDR1 and CDR2 (germline): LGHDT, YNNKEL (reference sequence). The CDR3 runs 15 residues. Trimming stripped 4 bases from V and 0 bases from J, with 10 bases between.

Only a few counts were recorded for this clonotype. In DNA, the CDR3 is TGCAGTGCTAGTGATGTTGGCAGGGCTGGTGGCTACACCTTC. The encoded protein is CSASDVGRAGGYTF. The chain combines TRBV20-1 with TRBJ1-2, with D maybe TRBD1 (5 bases). The germline V gene encodes CDR1 DFQATT and CDR2 SNEGSKA (reference sequence). V shed 3 bases and J shed 7 bases, with 18 bases lying between them. This CDR3 comprises 14 residues.

The chain links TRBV7-6 to TRBJ2-5; TRBD2 aligns across 7 bases. This CDR3 is built from 18 residues. The germline gives CDR1 SGHVS, CDR2 FNYEAQ. V gave up 1 base and J gave up 2 bases; unmatched junction bases: 13. The CDR3 loop reads CASSLEVWGGEWQETQYF. In DNA form, the CDR3 reads TGTGCCAGCAGCTTAGAGGTCTGGGGGGGAGAGTGGCAAGAGACCCAGTACTTC.

The V and J genes are TRBV30 and TRBJ1-3; the D gene is possibly TRBD1 (5 bases). The CDR3 length is 14 residues. Looked up from germline, CDR1 is GTSNPN and CDR2 is SVGIG (reference sequence). V was clipped by 1 base and J by 0 bases, with 7 bases between them. The CDR3 DNA reads TGTGCCTGGAGTGGGACATACTCTGGAAACACCATATATTTT. It yields the protein CAWSGTYSGNTIYF.

The CDR3 nucleotides are TGTGCCAGCAGCCAAGATGCGACAGGGACCCTAGAGACCCAGTACTTC. Its translation: CASSQDATGTLETQYF. The chain carries TRBV25-1 and TRBJ2-5, with TRBD1 matching over 7 bases. The V gene end was trimmed by 6 bases and the J gene end by 4 bases; junction bases not matched to a gene: 14. The CDR3 spans 16 residues. Looked up from germline, CDR1 is MGHDK and CDR2 is SYGVNS.

The chain employs TRBV19 and TRBJ1-2; D may be TRBD1 (6 bases). CDR3 length equals 12 residues. Germline V CDR1 and CDR2: LNHDA, SQIVND (reference sequence). Trimming cost V 3 bases and J 7 bases, with 9 bases left between them. CDR3 in amino acids: CASSIGGVGYTF. The CDR3 region has the DNA TGTGCCAGTAGTATCGGGGGCGTTGGCTACACCTTC.

Notes on this clonotype: At one of its ends the junction is not consistent with the germline gene, which may arise from a read error. The chain recombines TRBV6-2 or TRBV6-3 with TRBJ2-5, with D unresolved. CDR3 length: 15 amino acids. Germline assignment: CDR1 MNHEY and CDR2 SVGEGT. This CDR3 reads CAGSPRRLDQETQYF. DNA for the CDR3: TGTGCCGGCAGTCCACGTAGACTGGACCAAGAGACCCAGTACTTC.

This rearrangement joins TRBV9 to TRBJ2-7, with D hard to call. V lost 7 bases and J 4 bases, leaving 18 bases between the germline ends. Germline assignment: CDR1 SGDLS and CDR2 YYNGEE. This CDR3 is built from 14 residues. CDR3 residues: CASVRTAVSYEQYF. CDR3 nucleotides: TGTGCCAGCGTACGGACCGCAGTTAGTTACGAGCAGTACTTC.

V is TRBV21-1 and J is TRBJ2-1; TRBD2, the D gene given by the table, was not confirmed from the DNA. TRBV21-1 is noted as a pseudogene. The CDR3 length is 17 residues. The CDR3 spells CASSNRSGASGSNEQFF. Written as DNA, the CDR3 is TGTGCCAGCAGCAATCGGTCCGGTGCTAGCGGGAGCAACGAGCAGTTCTTC.

This clonotype was counted a few times. The chain employs TRBV9 and TRBJ2-2, with D maybe TRBD1 (6 bases). This CDR3 contains 15 residues. Germline lookup yields CDR1 SGDLS and CDR2 YYNGEE. Between the trimmed V and J ends, which lost 2 bases and 0 bases, there was a span of 8 bases. CDR3: CASSVTGANTGELFF. CDR3 nucleotides: TGTGCCAGCAGCGTGACAGGCGCGAACACCGGGGAGCTGTTTTTT.

This sequence joins TRBV13 and TRBJ2-1; D remains ambiguous. CDR3 length equals 13 residues. Per germline, CDR1 PRHDT and CDR2 FYEKMQ (reference sequence). Trimming shortened V by 7 bases and J by 5 bases, and 12 bases separated the two germline ends. CDR3 coding DNA: TGTGCCAGCACCACCTCGGTGGACAATGAGCAGTTCTTC. This sequence encodes CASTTSVDNEQFF. The full variable domain, its missing parts supplied by reference TRBV13 and TRBJ2-1, is AAGVIQSPRHLIKEKRETATLKCYPIPRHDTVYWYQQGPGQDPQFLISFYEKMQSDKGSIPDRFSAQQFSDYHSELNMSSLELGDSALYFCASTTSVDNEQFFGPGTRLTVL.

The V gene is TRBV2, the J gene TRBJ2-7; D possibly matches TRBD1 or TRBD2 (5 bases each). Germline V gene data show CDR1 as SNHLY and CDR2 as FYNNEI. The CDR3 extends over 16 amino acids. The ends were cut back, 4 bases at V and 2 bases at J, with 18 bases in the middle. CDR3 sequence reads: CASSVGWGNPTYEQYF. CDR3 in DNA: TGTGCCAGCAGTGTTGGTTGGGGGAACCCGACCTACGAGCAGTACTTC.

V and J are TRBV30 and TRBJ1-2, with D possibly TRBD1 on 6 matching bases. Between the trimmed V and J ends, which lost 3 bases and 4 bases, there was a span of 12 bases. Per germline, CDR1 GTSNPN and CDR2 SVGIG (reference sequence). CDR3 size: 13 residues. The CDR3, as DNA: TGTGCCTGGAGCCGAACAGGGACCTATGGCTACACCTTC. Translated, it gives CAWSRTGTYGYTF. The entire variable domain, with the rest obtained from reference TRBV30 and TRBJ1-2, is as follows: SQTIHQWPATLVQPVGSPLSLECTVEGTSNPNLYWYRQAAGRGLQLLFYSVGIGQISSEVPQNLSASRPQDRQFILSSKKLLLSDSGFYLCAWSRTGTYGYTFGSGTRLTVV.

This clonotype occurred a few times. The rearrangement uses TRBV4-3 and TRBJ2-5, with 7 bases matching TRBD2. Germline lookup yields CDR1 LGHNA and CDR2 YSLEER. CDR3 length: 15 amino acids. V shed 0 bases, J shed 2 bases, and the junction held 3 bases outside the gene matches. The CDR3 reads CASSQDGGEQETQYF. The CDR3, as DNA: TGCGCCAGCAGCCAAGATGGGGGGGAGCAAGAGACCCAGTACTTC.

J is TRBJ2-1 and V is TRBV5-1; 9 bases map to TRBD1. The J call is doubtful: the DNA matches TRBJ2-7 better. From germline, CDR1 is SGHRS and CDR2 YFSETQ. The CDR3 is made up of 20 amino acids. Written as DNA, the CDR3 is TGCGCCAGCAGCTTGCTCGGAGGAATCATCCGGGACAGGGCCCCCTACGAGCAGTACTTC. This encodes CASSLLGGIIRDRAPYEQYF.